This passage covers 28 T cell receptor beta chains from one sample sequenced in a study of blood T cell repertoires in COVID-19. Generated by immunoSEQ multiplex PCR, the TCRdb table keeps only in-frame clones and is missing some. The sample yields tens of thousands of clones, roughly 80% seen once. Sequenced: peripheral blood. The receptors derive from a woman of 80 years or more with acute or convalescent COVID-19.

The V gene is TRBV12-5, the J gene TRBJ2-1, with 9 nucleotides matching TRBD2. Germline lookup yields CDR1 LGHNT and CDR2 FRNRAP. There are 15 residues in the CDR3. With 2 bases clipped from V and 9 bases from J, the junction kept 8 bases outside the gene matches. The DNA of the CDR3 is TGTGCTAGTGGTTTGACCACTAGCGGGTCCAGTGAGCAGTTCTTC. Translated: CASGLTTSGSSEQFF.

This clone appeared a single time. This chain uses TRBV13 with TRBJ1-2; 8 bases align to TRBD1. The V segment lost 5 bases and the J segment 7 bases; nucleotides outside the gene matches: 9. From germline, CDR1 is PRHDT and CDR2 FYEKMQ (reference sequence). CDR3 length: 14 amino acids. As DNA, the CDR3 is TGTGCCAGCAGCCCCCGGCAGGGGGCGAGTGGCTACACCTTC. Amino acid sequence: CASSPRQGASGYTF.

The rearrangement uses TRBV30 and TRBJ1-3; D perhaps matches TRBD1 (5 bases). Germline CDR1 reads GTSNPN; CDR2 reads SVGIG (reference sequence). V was clipped by 6 bases and J by 8 bases, with 14 bases between them. The CDR3 runs 12 residues. The chain's CDR3 is CACRPGQDTIYF. In DNA form, the CDR3 reads TGTGCCTGCCGACCAGGGCAGGACACCATATATTTT.

The chain joins TRBV6-2 or TRBV6-3 to TRBJ1-6; 7 positions agree with TRBD1. With V trimmed by 5 bases and J by 7 bases, 17 bases remained unmatched. In germline, CDR1 is MNHEY, CDR2 SVGEGT. The CDR3 covers 18 residues. The chain's CDR3 is CASSVTTGAGRLNSPLHF. The CDR3 region has the DNA TGTGCCAGCAGTGTAACCACAGGGGCCGGTCGACTAAATTCACCCCTCCACTTT.

This clone occurred once. CDR3 DNA: TGTGCCAGCAGCTTGTCTAGGGGTTCGGGCAATCAGCCCCAGCATTTT. This gives the protein CASSLSRGSGNQPQHF. V and J are TRBV7-2 and TRBJ1-5; a weak D match, TRBD1 (5 bases). Looked up from germline, CDR1 is SGHTA and CDR2 is FQGNSA. V was pared by 3 bases and J by 2 bases, with 14 bases between. The CDR3 consists of 16 residues.

V is TRBV6-6 and J is TRBJ1-2, with 8 bases matching TRBD1. Unmatched junction bases numbered 6, after V lost 6 bases and J lost 3 bases. The CDR3 loop spans 14 amino acids. Germline-derived CDR1 and CDR2 are MNHNY and SVGAGI (reference sequence). In DNA, the CDR3 is TGTGCCAGCAGAAGGACAGGGAACCACTATGGCTACACCTTC. Its protein is CASRRTGNHYGYTF.

The V call is TRBV19, the J call TRBJ1-3; 7 bases line up with TRBD1. This CDR3 is 16 amino acids long. J gave up 0 bases and V 8 bases, and 10 bases lay outside the gene matches. Looked up from germline, CDR1 is LNHDA and CDR2 is SQIVND (reference sequence). The DNA of the CDR3 is TGTGCCAGTCGTCAGACAGGGTACGACTCTGGAAACACCATATATTTT. As protein: CASRQTGYDSGNTIYF.

The chain has TRBV6-2 or TRBV6-3 and TRBJ1-1, with a tentative D call TRBD1 (6 bases). Germline CDR1 and CDR2: MNHEY and SVGEGT. Deletions cut 4 bases from V and 0 bases from J, with 9 bases between. The CDR3 sequence is 14 residues long. The CDR3, as DNA: TGTGCCAGCAGTTCCTGGACAGTGAACACTGAAGCTTTCTTT. The encoded protein is CASSSWTVNTEAFF.

There are a few counts of this clone. CDR3 amino acids: CASGPPGMEETQYF. CDR3 nucleotides: TGTGCTAGTGGTCCCCCAGGGATGGAAGAGACCCAGTACTTC. This chain connects TRBV12-5 to TRBJ2-5, with D perhaps matching TRBD1 (5 bases). CDR3 size: 14 residues. V was pared by 5 bases and J by 3 bases, with 13 bases between. Germline CDR1 LGHNT, CDR2 FRNRAP.

The V call is TRBV30, the J call TRBJ2-2; TRBD1 might be the D (5 bases). V dropped 3 bases and J dropped 10 bases, with 12 bases sitting between them. This CDR3 is 12 amino acids long. In germline, CDR1 is GTSNPN, CDR2 SVGIG (reference sequence). The DNA of the CDR3 is TGTGCCTGGAGCAGGGTTGGAGAGGAGCTGTTTTTT. It specifies CAWSRVGEELFF.

The rearrangement uses TRBV7-9 and TRBJ1-5, with a tentative D call TRBD1 (5 bases). V lost 1 base and J lost 7, with 8 bases in between. The CDR3 has 13 residues. Germline V gene data show CDR1 as SEHNR and CDR2 as FQNEAQ (reference sequence). Here the CDR3 reads CASSLEGRQPQHF. The CDR3 region has the DNA TGTGCCAGCAGCTTAGAGGGGCGCCAGCCCCAGCATTTT.

The gene calls are TRBV19 and TRBJ1-1; 7 bases agree with TRBD1. Germline CDR1 reads LNHDA; CDR2 reads SQIVND (reference sequence). V shed 6 bases and J 6 bases; nucleotides not matched to a gene: 7. This CDR3 has 13 amino acids. This CDR3 is CASSEQGRAEAFF. CDR3 bases: TGTGCCAGTAGCGAACAGGGGCGCGCTGAAGCTTTCTTT.

V is TRBV6-6 and J is TRBJ1-2; D gene unclear. The CDR3 contains 12 residues. Germline V gene data show CDR1 as MNHNY and CDR2 as SVGAGI (reference sequence). Trimming cost V 4 bases and J 8 bases, with 11 bases left between them. The DNA of the CDR3 is TGTGCCAGCAGTTCGGGTGCGGGCGGCTACACCTTC. Translating it yields CASSSGAGGYTF.

The rearrangement links TRBV5-6 to TRBJ1-2; no clear D. The CDR3 runs to 13 residues. Germline CDR1 is SGHDT and CDR2 is YYEEEE. Trimming left V 0 bases short and J 1 base short, with 4 bases between. The CDR3 DNA sequence: TGTGCCAGCAGCTTGGGCAGTAACTATGGCTACACCTTC. Its translation: CASSLGSNYGYTF.

This clone appeared once. V usage is TRBV18 and J usage is TRBJ2-1, with TRBD1 as a possible D gene (6 bases). The germline V and J ends were trimmed by 3 bases and 8 bases, with 14 bases remaining between them. Looked up from germline, CDR1 is KGHSH and CDR2 is LQKENI. The CDR3 is 14 residues long. The CDR3 nucleotides read TGTGCCAGCTCACCGGTACTTGGGGGCGATGAGCAGTTCTTC. It yields the protein CASSPVLGGDEQFF.

This clone has a handful of counts. The chain uses TRBV27 and TRBJ1-2; D remains unclear. Trimming took off 0 bases at V and 9 bases at J, with 11 bases between the two ends. The CDR3 runs 13 residues. Germline CDR1 is MNHEY and CDR2 is SMNVEV (reference sequence). The CDR3: CASSLSELGSYTF. Here the CDR3 DNA reads TGTGCCAGCAGTTTATCGGAGCTCGGAAGCTACACCTTC.

The chain couples TRBV30 to TRBJ1-5; no reliable D call. Trimming stripped 3 bases from V and 2 bases from J, with 14 bases between. The CDR3 totals 15 residues. The germline V gene has CDR1 GTSNPN and CDR2 SVGIG (reference sequence). The CDR3 DNA reads as TGTGCCTGGAGGCCGGCGGGAAGTGGCAATCAGCCCCAGCATTTT. This sequence encodes CAWRPAGSGNQPQHF. The full variable domain, its missing parts supplied by reference TRBV30 and TRBJ1-5, is SQTIHQWPATLVQPVGSPLSLECTVEGTSNPNLYWYRQAAGRGLQLLFYSVGIGQISSEVPQNLSASRPQDRQFILSSKKLLLSDSGFYLCAWRPAGSGNQPQHFGDGTRLSIL.

CDR3 region: CASSQAPPILDSPLHF. The CDR3 DNA reads as TGTGCCAGCAGCCAAGCCCCACCTATTTTGGATTCACCCCTCCACTTT. V is TRBV14 and J is TRBJ1-6; unclear D gene. From germline, CDR1 is SGHDN and CDR2 FVKESK. CDR3 length: 16 residues. Trimming removed 1 base from V and 8 bases from J, with 15 bases in between.

The chain employs TRBV6-5 and TRBJ2-7; the match to TRBD2 covers 10 bases. V was clipped by 6 bases and J by 3 bases; unmatched bases: 5. The CDR3 runs to 14 residues. CDR1 MNHEY and CDR2 SVGAGI come from the germline V gene. This chain's CDR3 is CASREVAGGYEQYF. The CDR3 DNA reads TGTGCCAGCAGGGAGGTAGCGGGGGGCTACGAGCAGTACTTC.

This chain uses TRBV2 with TRBJ1-5; D gene unclear. CDR1 is SNHLY and CDR2 is FYNNEI in the germline V gene. The CDR3 runs to 16 residues. V gave up 2 bases and J gave up 1 base, with 12 bases separating them. The CDR3 DNA sequence: TGTGCCAGCAGTGAACAGGCAGCAGTCAGCAATCAGCCCCAGCATTTT. It encodes CASSEQAAVSNQPQHF.

The CDR3 nucleotides read TGTGCCAGCAGTTACCAGGGACAGGTGAACACTGAAGCTTTCTTT. Protein product: CASSYQGQVNTEAFF. This rearrangement joins TRBV6-5 to TRBJ1-1; 8 nucleotides line up with TRBD1. Germline V gene sequence: CDR1 MNHEY, CDR2 SVGAGI. The V and J ends lost 2 bases and 0 bases, in that order; junction bases with no gene match: 2. The length of the CDR3 is 15 residues.

The rearrangement uses TRBV7-9 and TRBJ1-1, with 7 positions matching TRBD1. The CDR3 covers 15 residues. Germline lookup yields CDR1 SEHNR and CDR2 FQNEAQ (reference sequence). V gave up 5 bases and J gave up 0 bases; unmatched junction bases: 6. The CDR3 coding sequence is TGTGCCAGCAGCCGACAGGGTCCCATGAACACTGAAGCTTTCTTT. This sequence encodes CASSRQGPMNTEAFF.

The genes are TRBV7-2 and TRBJ2-1, with a possible D match to TRBD1 (5 bases). CDR3 length: 15 amino acids. V lost 8 bases, J lost 6 bases, and 20 bases lay in between. Germline V gives CDR1 SGHTA, CDR2 FQGNSA. The CDR3 here is CASFIEGAAGNEQFF. DNA of the CDR3: TGTGCCAGCTTTATTGAAGGGGCTGCTGGCAATGAGCAGTTCTTC.

The V gene is TRBV5-1, the J gene TRBJ2-3; TRBD1 might be the D (5 bases). CDR3 length equals 15 residues. V was cut by 1 base and J by 2 bases, with 11 bases left in between. Germline V gene lookup returns CDR1 SGHRS and CDR2 YFSETQ. The CDR3 nucleotides are TGCGCCAGCAGCTTGTTGACAGAAATCACAGATACGCAGTATTTT. Residues: CASSLLTEITDTQYF.

The genes are TRBV21-1 and TRBJ1-3; the table gives TRBD1 as D, unverified against the DNA. TRBV21-1 has pseudogene status. CDR3 size: 20 residues. CDR3 amino acids: CASSKVPKGTPRGAGNTIYF. For the CDR3, the DNA is TGTGCCAGCAGCAAAGTCCCTAAAGGCACACCCAGGGGGGCTGGAAACACCATATATTTT.

The chain has TRBV3-1 (or the pseudogene TRBV3-2) and TRBJ1-6; D gene unclear. This CDR3 contains 14 residues. Trimming took 4 bases from V and 5 from J, leaving 9 bases between them. The germline V gene has CDR1 LGHDT and CDR2 YNNKEL (reference sequence). Here the CDR3 DNA reads TGTGCCAGCAGCCCGACATGGGATAATTCACCCCTCCACTTT. Its translation is CASSPTWDNSPLHF.

The chain uses TRBV2 and TRBJ2-7; 14 positions match TRBD2. Per the germline V gene, CDR1 is SNHLY and CDR2 is FYNNEI. CDR3 length: 17 amino acids. Germline trimming cut 7 bases from V and 5 bases from J; bases unmatched to any gene: 13. The CDR3: CASTRTGLAGGLDEQYF. CDR3 bases: TGTGCCAGCACCCGAACAGGACTAGCGGGGGGCCTCGACGAGCAGTACTTC. The full variable domain, in which reference TRBV2 and TRBJ2-7 provide the parts outside the CDR3, is EPEVTQTPSHQVTQMGQEVILRCVPISNHLYFYWYRQILGQKVEFLVSFYNNEISEKSEIFDDQFSVERPDGSNFTLKIRSTKLEDSAMYFCASTRTGLAGGLDEQYFGPGTRLTVT.

The V call is TRBV18, the J call TRBJ1-5; D ambiguous. The V gene's germline CDR1 is KGHSH and CDR2 LQKENI. Trimming shortened V by 1 base and J by 7 bases, and 14 bases separated the two germline ends. This CDR3 has 15 residues. The CDR3 nucleotides are TGTGCCAGCTCACCACAGATGGGAGTCGGGCAGCCCCAGCATTTT. This gives the protein CASSPQMGVGQPQHF.